This TCR beta chain was retrieved from a study of long-term antiretroviral therapy in people with HIV. Overall study results and limits: HIV repertoires had narrower CDR3 length ranges than controls.

In the case of this clone: Its antigen is as yet unknown. Mismatch with germline at one junction end may stem from a read error.

The CDR3 sequence is 11 residues long. The germline CDR1 and CDR2 sequences are SGHTA and FQGNSA. Sequencing used immunoSEQ v3.0 at survey level. Target depth was roughly 35,000-50,000 T-cell genomes per sample. The method was immunoSEQ multiplex PCR; TCRdb's version includes in-frame clones alone and lacks a portion of them. The data show 15,000 to 20,000 clones, with just over 85% seen just once and roughly 14% held by the top ten. This chain uses TRBV7-2 with TRBJ1-2; a weak D match, TRBD1 (6 bases). The receptor was isolated from a woman aged 25 to 39 with HIV. This specimen was unsorted PBMCs, taken approximately 2.3 years before starting antiretroviral therapy. CDR3 bases: TGTGCCAGCAGCTCGAGACAGGTTCCCCACTTC. It specifies CASSSRQVPHF.